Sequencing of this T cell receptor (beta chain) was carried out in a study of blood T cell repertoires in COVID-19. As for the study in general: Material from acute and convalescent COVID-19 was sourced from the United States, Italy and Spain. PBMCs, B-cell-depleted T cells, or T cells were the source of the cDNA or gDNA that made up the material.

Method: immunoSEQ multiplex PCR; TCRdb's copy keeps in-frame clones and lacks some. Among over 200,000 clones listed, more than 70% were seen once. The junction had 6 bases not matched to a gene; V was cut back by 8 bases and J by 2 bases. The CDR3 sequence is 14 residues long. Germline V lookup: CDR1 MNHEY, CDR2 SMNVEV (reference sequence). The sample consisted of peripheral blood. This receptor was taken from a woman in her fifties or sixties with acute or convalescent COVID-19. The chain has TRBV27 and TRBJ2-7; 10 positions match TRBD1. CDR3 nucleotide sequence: TGTGCCAGCGGGAGCGACAGGGGGCCCTACGAGCAGTACTTC. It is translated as CASGSDRGPYEQYF.